The clone carrying this T cell receptor delta chain was observed a few times. Its antigen is not known. TCRdb processed the PCR reads again with the CATT caller. The repertoire holds thousands of delta-chain clones, with almost 40% as singletons. The CDR3 spans 22 residues. The germline gives CDR1 TSWWSYY, CDR2 QGS. V lost 5 bases, J lost 4 bases, and 30 bases stayed unmatched. This sample stems from a study of human gamma delta and Vdelta1 T cells. Study results and limitations: Reportedly, Delta One T cells were polyclonal and broadly targeted acute myeloid leukemia.

Material: Vdelta1 gamma-delta T cells from blood grown in culture (DOT cells). The receptor's source is a human donor in good health. The chain couples TRDV1 to TRDJ1; 8 nucleotides line up with TRDD3. CDR3 coding DNA: TGTGCTCTTGGGCTACTCGGGGGTTTAAAAAGTTTGCGTGGGGGATTGGGCGATAAACTCATCTTT. Translating it yields CALGLLGGLKSLRGGLGDKLIF.